This entry concerns a single T cell receptor beta chain. Its antigen remains unidentified. This record comes from a study of glioma-infiltrating T cells after dendritic cell vaccination. Across the study: Autologous tumor lysate-pulsed dendritic cell vaccination was given between about 2002 and 2013. Patients received three intradermal dendritic cell vaccine injections at biweekly intervals. Regarding the study as a whole: The cohort had few patients with full blood and tumor sets.

TCRdb's table, derived via immunoSEQ multiplex PCR, lists solely in-frame clones and lacks some. The sample gives around 78,000 clones, around 86% of which show up once; around 2% is in the top ten. Time point described: after dendritic cell vaccination, including at tumor progression/relapse. Only patients with spare fresh-frozen tumor and over two years of follow-up were included. The CDR3 loop spans 16 amino acids. Germline assignment: CDR1 MGHRA and CDR2 YSYEKL. V was clipped by 1 base and J by 3 bases; unmatched bases: 8. The J gene is TRBJ2-5, the V gene TRBV4-1; 7 bases match TRBD2. This specimen was blood, taken after dendritic cell vaccination. The receptor's source is a human donor with glioblastoma. CDR3 bases: TGCGCCAGCAGCCAAGGAAGCGGGGCGGGAGAAGAGACCCAGTACTTC. Translating gives CASSQGSGAGEETQYF.